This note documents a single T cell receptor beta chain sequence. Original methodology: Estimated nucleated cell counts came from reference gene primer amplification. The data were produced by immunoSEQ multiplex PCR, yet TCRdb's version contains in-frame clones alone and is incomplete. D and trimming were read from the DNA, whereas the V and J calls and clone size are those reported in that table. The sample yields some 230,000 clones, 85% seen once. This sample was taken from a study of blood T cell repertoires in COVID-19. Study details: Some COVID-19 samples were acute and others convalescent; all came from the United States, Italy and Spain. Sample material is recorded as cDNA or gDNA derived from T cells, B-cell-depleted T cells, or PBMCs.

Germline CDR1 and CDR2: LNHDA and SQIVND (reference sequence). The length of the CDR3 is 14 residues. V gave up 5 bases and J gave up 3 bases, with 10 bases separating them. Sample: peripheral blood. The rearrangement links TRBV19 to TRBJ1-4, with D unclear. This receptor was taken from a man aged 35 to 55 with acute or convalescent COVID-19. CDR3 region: CASSGRPANEKLFF. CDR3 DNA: TGTGCCAGTAGTGGCCGTCCCGCTAATGAAAAACTGTTTTTT.